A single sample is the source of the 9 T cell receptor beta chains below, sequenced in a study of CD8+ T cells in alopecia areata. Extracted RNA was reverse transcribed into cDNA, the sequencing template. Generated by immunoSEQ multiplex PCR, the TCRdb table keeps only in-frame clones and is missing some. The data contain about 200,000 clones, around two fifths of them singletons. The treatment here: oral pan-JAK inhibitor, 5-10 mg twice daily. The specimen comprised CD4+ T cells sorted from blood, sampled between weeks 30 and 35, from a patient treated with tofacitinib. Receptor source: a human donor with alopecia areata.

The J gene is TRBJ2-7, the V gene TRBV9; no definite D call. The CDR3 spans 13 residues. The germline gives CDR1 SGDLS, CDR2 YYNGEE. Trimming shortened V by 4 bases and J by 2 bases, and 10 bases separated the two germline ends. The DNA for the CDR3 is TGTGCCAGCAGCCCATCGAGTCCCTACGAGCAGTACTTC. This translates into CASSPSSPYEQYF.

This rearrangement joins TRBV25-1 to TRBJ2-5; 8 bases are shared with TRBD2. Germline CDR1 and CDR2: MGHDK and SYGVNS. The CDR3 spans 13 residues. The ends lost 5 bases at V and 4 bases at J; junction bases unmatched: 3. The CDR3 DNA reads TGTGCCAGCAGTAGGACTAGCCTAGAGACCCAGTACTTC. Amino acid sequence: CASSRTSLETQYF.

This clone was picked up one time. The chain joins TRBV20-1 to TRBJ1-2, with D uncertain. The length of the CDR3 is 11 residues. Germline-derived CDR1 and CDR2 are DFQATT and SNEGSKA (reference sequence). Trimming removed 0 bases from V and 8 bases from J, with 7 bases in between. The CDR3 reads CSARDGRGYTF. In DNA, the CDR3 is TGCAGTGCTAGAGATGGTCGCGGCTACACCTTC.

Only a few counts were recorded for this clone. CDR3 loop: CASSIAGANYGYTF. As DNA, the CDR3 is TGTGCCAGTAGTATAGCAGGGGCGAACTATGGCTACACCTTC. V and J are TRBV19 and TRBJ1-2; weak D call: TRBD1 (6 bases). V was clipped by 1 base and J by 2 bases, with 8 bases between them. The germline V gene has CDR1 LNHDA and CDR2 SQIVND (reference sequence). The CDR3 extends over 14 amino acids.

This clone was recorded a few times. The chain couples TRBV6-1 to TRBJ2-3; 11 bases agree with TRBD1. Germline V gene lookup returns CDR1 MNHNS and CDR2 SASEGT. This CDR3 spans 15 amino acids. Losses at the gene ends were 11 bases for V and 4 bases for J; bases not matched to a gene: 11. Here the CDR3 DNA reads TGTGCCGCCACACTGGGACAGGGGGATTCAGATACGCAGTATTTT. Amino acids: CAATLGQGDSDTQYF.

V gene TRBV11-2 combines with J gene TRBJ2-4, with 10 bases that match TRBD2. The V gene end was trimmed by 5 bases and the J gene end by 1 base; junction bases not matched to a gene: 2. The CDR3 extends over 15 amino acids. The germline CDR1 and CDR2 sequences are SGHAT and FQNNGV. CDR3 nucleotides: TGTGCCAGCAGCAGGACTAGCGGCGCCAAAAACATTCAGTACTTC. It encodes CASSRTSGAKNIQYF.

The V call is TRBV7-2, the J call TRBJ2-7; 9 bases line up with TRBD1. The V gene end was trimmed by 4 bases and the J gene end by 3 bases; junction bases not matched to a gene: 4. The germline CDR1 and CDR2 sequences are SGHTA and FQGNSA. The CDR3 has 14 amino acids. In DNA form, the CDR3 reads TGTGCCAGCAGCTCGGACAGGGGTAGCTACGAGCAGTACTTC. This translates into CASSSDRGSYEQYF.

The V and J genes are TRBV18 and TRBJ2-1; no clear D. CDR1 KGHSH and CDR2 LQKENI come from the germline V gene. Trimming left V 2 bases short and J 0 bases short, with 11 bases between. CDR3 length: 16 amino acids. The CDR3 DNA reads TGTGCCAGCTCACCAGATGCTCGGAGCTCCTACAATGAGCAGTTCTTC. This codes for CASSPDARSSYNEQFF.

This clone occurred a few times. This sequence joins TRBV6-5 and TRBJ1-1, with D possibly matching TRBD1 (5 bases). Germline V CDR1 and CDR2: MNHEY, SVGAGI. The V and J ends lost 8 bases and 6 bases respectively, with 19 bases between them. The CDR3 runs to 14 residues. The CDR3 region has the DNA TGTGCCAGCTACGGTCGCATGGCGGGGGCTGAAGCTTTCTTT. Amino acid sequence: CASYGRMAGAEAFF.